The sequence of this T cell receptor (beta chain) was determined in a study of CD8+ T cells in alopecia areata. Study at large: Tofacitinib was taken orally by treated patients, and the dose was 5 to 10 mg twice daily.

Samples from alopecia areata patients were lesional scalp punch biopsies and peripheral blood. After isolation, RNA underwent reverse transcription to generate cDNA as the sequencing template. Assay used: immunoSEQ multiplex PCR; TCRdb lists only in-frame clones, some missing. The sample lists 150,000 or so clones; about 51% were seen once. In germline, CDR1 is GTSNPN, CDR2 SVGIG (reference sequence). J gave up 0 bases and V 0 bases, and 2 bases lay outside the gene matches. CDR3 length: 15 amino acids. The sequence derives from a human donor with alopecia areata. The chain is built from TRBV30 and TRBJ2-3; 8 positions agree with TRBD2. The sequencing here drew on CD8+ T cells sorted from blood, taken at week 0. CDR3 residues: CAWSVSGGSTDTQYF. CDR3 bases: TGTGCCTGGAGTGTAAGCGGGGGTAGCACAGATACGCAGTATTTT.